This TCR beta chain came from a study of blood T cell repertoires in COVID-19. Overall study: Sites across the United States, Italy and Spain contributed samples from acute and convalescent COVID-19. Sample material is recorded as cDNA or gDNA derived from T cells, B-cell-depleted T cells, or PBMCs.

This CDR3 is 14 amino acids long. CDR1 SGDLS and CDR2 YYNGEE come from the germline V gene. V was pared by 0 bases and J by 3 bases, with 2 bases of the junction left unmatched. In the study's own analysis: Amplification of reference gene primers provided the estimated nucleated cell counts. Repertoires were generated with immunoSEQ multiplex PCR, while TCRdb's copy carries only in-frame clones and drops some. V and J calls and clone size come straight from that table; D and trimming were deduced from the DNA. This repertoire shows about 250,000 clones, around nine tenths found once; its top ten account for under 2%.

The chain recombines TRBV9 with TRBJ2-5, with TRBD2 matching 7 bases. The source of this sequence is a woman aged 55-69 years who had recovered from COVID-19. Sequences were obtained from peripheral blood. The CDR3 region is CASSVDLAEETQYF. Here the CDR3 DNA reads TGTGCCAGCAGCGTAGATCTAGCGGAAGAGACCCAGTACTTC.